Listed below are T cell receptor beta chains from one sample, sequenced in a study of glioma-infiltrating T cells after dendritic cell vaccination. Libraries were prepared by immunoSEQ multiplex PCR; TCRdb keeps only in-frame clonotypes and omits some of them. Of under 100,000 clones in the sample, more than 75% are singletons; the top ten hold 2.5% to 3%. Material: blood, obtained before dendritic cell vaccination. The receptors were gathered from a human donor with glioblastoma. CDR3s include the opening cysteine and the closing phenylalanine or tryptophan. Fields, in order: CDR3 protein, V gene, J gene.

CDR3 protein: CASSSGQTGEKLFF
V gene: TRBV5-1
J gene: TRBJ1-4

CDR3 protein: CASSWDFTGELFF
V gene: TRBV5-1
J gene: TRBJ2-2

CDR3 protein: CASSRHGRAEAFF
V gene: TRBV6-6
J gene: TRBJ1-1

CDR3 protein: CASSIYLAGGPGHEQFF
V gene: TRBV27
J gene: TRBJ2-1

CDR3 protein: CASSLERLAVYEQYF
V gene: TRBV11-2
J gene: TRBJ2-7

CDR3 protein: CASSYSGTLRGEQYF
V gene: TRBV7-9
J gene: TRBJ2-7

CDR3 protein: CASSQEAVADTQYF
V gene: TRBV4-2
J gene: TRBJ2-3

CDR3 protein: CAISETGTGYEQYF
V gene: TRBV10-3
J gene: TRBJ2-7

CDR3 protein: CASTSRDRGVTGELFF
V gene: TRBV11-3
J gene: TRBJ2-2

CDR3 protein: CASSLGLAGDEQYF
V gene: TRBV5-1
J gene: TRBJ2-7

CDR3 protein: CASSLVPSRDEQYF
V gene: TRBV7-9
J gene: TRBJ2-7

CDR3 protein: CASSLQGGGQPQHF
V gene: TRBV9
J gene: TRBJ1-5

CDR3 protein: CASSQETSGLYEQYF
V gene: TRBV4-3
J gene: TRBJ2-7

CDR3 protein: CATLGYTF
V gene: TRBV5-1
J gene: TRBJ1-2

CDR3 protein: CASSITGLVNEQYF
V gene: TRBV6-5
J gene: NA

CDR3 protein: CASRDGGHSGNTIYF
V gene: TRBV5-1
J gene: TRBJ1-3

CDR3 protein: CASTDIAGGLSYEQYF
V gene: TRBV2
J gene: TRBJ2-7

CDR3 protein: CASTYYRGQGQPQHF
V gene: TRBV5-6
J gene: TRBJ1-5

CDR3 protein: CASSSWGTSGRASEQFF
V gene: TRBV27
J gene: TRBJ2-1

CDR3 protein: CASSPVLTSGGPNEQFF
V gene: TRBV5-8
J gene: TRBJ2-1

CDR3 protein: CASTPGGETQYF
V gene: TRBV6-5
J gene: TRBJ2-5

CDR3 protein: CASSYGTSSGNTIYF
V gene: TRBV6-6
J gene: TRBJ1-3

CDR3 protein: CASSPGTGTEELFF
V gene: TRBV5-1
J gene: TRBJ1-4

CDR3 protein: CASISLAGGSLYEQYF
V gene: TRBV27
J gene: TRBJ2-7

CDR3 protein: CSAKAGDGETRYF
V gene: TRBV29-1
J gene: TRBJ2-5

CDR3 protein: CASSQNRVGSPLHF
V gene: TRBV5-1
J gene: TRBJ1-6

CDR3 protein: CASSLLGGGSYNEQFF
V gene: TRBV14
J gene: NA

CDR3 protein: CASSFDGGRNEQFF
V gene: TRBV5-4
J gene: TRBJ2-1

CDR3 protein: CASSLGHSMNTEAFF
V gene: TRBV5-1
J gene: TRBJ1-1

CDR3 protein: CASKKGAGYEQYF
V gene: TRBV11-1
J gene: TRBJ2-7

CDR3 protein: CASSQTWTGDEKLFF
V gene: TRBV6-5
J gene: TRBJ1-4

CDR3 protein: CASSQAWGRITGELFF
V gene: TRBV4-2
J gene: TRBJ2-2

CDR3 protein: CASSQDILAGILYNEQFF
V gene: TRBV4-1
J gene: TRBJ2-1

CDR3 protein: CASSEPGLNYEQYF
V gene: TRBV6-1
J gene: TRBJ2-7

CDR3 protein: CAISDAPDNSYEQYF
V gene: TRBV10-3
J gene: TRBJ2-7

CDR3 protein: CASTKGGAGQPQHF
V gene: TRBV2
J gene: TRBJ1-5

CDR3 protein: CASSVGAGESVEAFF
V gene: TRBV5-4
J gene: TRBJ1-1

CDR3 protein: CSVEGGTVHSYEQYF
V gene: TRBV29-1
J gene: TRBJ2-7

CDR3 protein: CASSDLAGGTNTGELFF
V gene: TRBV6-4
J gene: TRBJ2-2

CDR3 protein: CASSLETGTEAFF
V gene: TRBV5-1
J gene: TRBJ1-1

CDR3 protein: CASSFGGDTEAFF
V gene: TRBV5-4
J gene: TRBJ1-1

CDR3 protein: CASSFTSGTSYEQYF
V gene: TRBV6-5
J gene: TRBJ2-7

CDR3 protein: CASSLAMASEAFF
V gene: TRBV5-1
J gene: TRBJ1-1

CDR3 protein: CASSSQVLGSGSGNTIYF
V gene: TRBV5-1
J gene: TRBJ1-3

CDR3 protein: CASSTTRRTDTQYF
V gene: TRBV18
J gene: TRBJ2-3

CDR3 protein: CASSIPGTSTDTQYF
V gene: TRBV19
J gene: TRBJ2-3

CDR3 protein: CSARTGGGTEAFF
V gene: TRBV29-1
J gene: TRBJ1-1

CDR3 protein: CASSRPGLASDEQFF
V gene: TRBV11-3
J gene: TRBJ2-1

CDR3 protein: CASSLGPRDRGYF
V gene: TRBV5-8
J gene: TRBJ2-7

CDR3 protein: CASTPRGVGYEQYF
V gene: TRBV6-1
J gene: TRBJ2-7

CDR3 protein: CASRIRQGANNYGYTF
V gene: TRBV6-4
J gene: TRBJ1-2

CDR3 protein: CATSTFDRGLYEQYF
V gene: TRBV15
J gene: TRBJ2-7

CDR3 protein: CASLQSGAYEQYF
V gene: TRBV10-2
J gene: TRBJ2-7

CDR3 protein: CASSLGQVNTEAFF
V gene: TRBV7-6
J gene: TRBJ1-1

CDR3 protein: CSVRRESNSPLHF
V gene: TRBV29-1
J gene: TRBJ1-6

CDR3 protein: CASSQNDRGKYEQYF
V gene: TRBV4-3
J gene: TRBJ2-7